This T cell receptor beta chain was obtained from a study of blood T cell repertoires in COVID-19 (dated by TCRdb to between 2020 and 2021). At the level of the whole study: The collaborator samples originated in the United States, Italy and Spain and spanned the acute and convalescent phases of COVID-19. The prospective study material was composed of cDNA or gDNA derived from T cells, B-cell-depleted T cells, or PBMCs. Deeply sampled blood TCRbeta repertoires from subjects exposed to, actively infected with, or recovered from COVID-19 were included in the dataset. The repertoires were released in a freely available public database meant as a resource for research on the immune response to SARS-CoV-2. Samples came from the ongoing ImmuneRACE study (first 160 participants) plus 1,254 subjects from 6 global collaborators. A de-identified subject ID, COVID-19 status, age in years and sex were almost always included in the sample metadata. Where available, HLA class I and class II types were obtained from metadata supplied by the sample provider rather than from assay-based typing.

With respect to this clone: It has no known antigen specificity. Per-base qualities were not stored, and no clone one base away is much larger.

Participants in the prospective study were aged about 18 to 95 years, lived in 20 to 25 United States geographic areas, and enrolled through a virtual design. In the prospective study, cohorts were assigned on the basis of participant-reported clinical history obtained from a screening survey and a study questionnaire. Recovered participants in ImmuneRACE Cohort 3 were defined by two consecutive negative NP/OP PCR tests, clearance by a healthcare professional, or resolution of symptoms. Mobile phlebotomists in the prospective study collected whole blood, serum and a nasopharyngeal or oropharyngeal swab from every participant. Participants in the prospective study had the option to provide additional blood draws and questionnaires over a 2-month period. Blood samples from the prospective study were shipped frozen or at room temperature prior to DNA extraction. General study outcomes and caveats: How much clinical and demographic metadata was included differed by source and by participant, and the metadata was provided uncurated.

TCRbeta CDR3 regions were amplified from genomic DNA by means of the immunoSEQ Assay, a bias-controlled multiplex PCR. On the authors' methods: Within the assay, amplification of reference gene primers was used to estimate how many nucleated cells each sample contained. To quantify the absolute abundance of each unique TCRbeta CDR3 rearrangement, sequence reads were collapsed and filtered. Productive Simpson clonality was computed per sample as the square root of Simpson's diversity index over productive rearrangements. What TCRdb holds here is the immuneACCESS table cut down to in-frame rearrangements. Part of the clones is not present; checked against another copy, under half of the missing clones reflect an unresolved V gene, and the others are unexplained. V, J and clone size reflect that table, while D and trimming were determined from the DNA. For this sample there are 250,000 to 400,000 clones; around 87% appear just once. The top ten constitute over 4% of the sample.

The germline V gene encodes CDR1 LGHDT and CDR2 YNNKEL (reference sequence). From the cysteine through the phenylalanine, the CDR3 covers 12 amino acids. Just CDR3 DNA is preserved here, 36 bases in frame from base 1. At the junction V is shortened by 6 bases and J by 12 bases, with 15 bases in between. Specimen: PBMCs or T cells enriched from blood (not recorded which). The chain employs TRBV3-1 (or the pseudogene TRBV3-2) and TRBJ2-1; the D gene cannot be named for sure. The receptor's source is a woman in her twenties or thirties who had recovered from COVID-19. The CDR3 is CASSQNRVTQFF. The bases read TGTGCCAGCAGTCAGAACCGGGTTACGCAGTTCTTC.